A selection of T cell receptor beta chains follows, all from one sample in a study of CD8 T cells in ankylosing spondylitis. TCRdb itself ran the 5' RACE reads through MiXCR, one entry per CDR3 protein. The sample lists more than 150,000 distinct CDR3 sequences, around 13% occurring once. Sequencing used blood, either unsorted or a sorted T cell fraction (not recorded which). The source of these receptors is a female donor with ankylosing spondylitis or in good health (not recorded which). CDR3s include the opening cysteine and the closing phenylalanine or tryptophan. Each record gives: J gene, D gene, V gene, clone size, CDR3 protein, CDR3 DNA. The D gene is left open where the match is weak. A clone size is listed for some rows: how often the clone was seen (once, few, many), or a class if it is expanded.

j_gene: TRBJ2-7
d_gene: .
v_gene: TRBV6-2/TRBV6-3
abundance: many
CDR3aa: CASSYLIGRDSYEQYF
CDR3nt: TGTGCCAGCAGTTACCTCATTGGGCGGGACTCCTACGAGCAGTACTTC

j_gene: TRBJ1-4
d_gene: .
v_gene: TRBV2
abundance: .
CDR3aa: CASSEVSTNEKLFF
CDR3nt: TGTGCCAGCAGTGAAGTGTCAACTAATGAAAAACTGTTTTTT

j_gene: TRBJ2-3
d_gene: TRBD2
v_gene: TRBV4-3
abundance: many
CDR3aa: CASSQGEREGADTQYF
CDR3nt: TGCGCCAGCAGCCAAGGAGAGCGGGAGGGGGCAGATACGCAGTATTTT

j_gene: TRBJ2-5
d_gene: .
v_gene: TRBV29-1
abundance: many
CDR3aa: CSVEGGDETQYF
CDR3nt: TGCAGCGTTGAAGGAGGGGACGAGACCCAGTACTTC

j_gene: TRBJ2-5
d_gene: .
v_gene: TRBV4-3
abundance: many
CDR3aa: CASSQASGTLETQYF
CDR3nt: TGCGCCAGCAGCCAAGCCAGTGGGACGTTGGAGACCCAGTACTTC

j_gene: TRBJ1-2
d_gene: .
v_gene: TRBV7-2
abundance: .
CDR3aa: CASSLDGKCGYTF
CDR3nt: TGTGCCAGCAGCCTTGACGGAAAGTGTGGCTACACCTTC

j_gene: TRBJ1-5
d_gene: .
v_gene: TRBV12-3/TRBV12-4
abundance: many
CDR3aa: CASTQGWADYQPQHF
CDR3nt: TGTGCCAGCACCCAAGGTTGGGCAGACTATCAGCCCCAGCATTTT

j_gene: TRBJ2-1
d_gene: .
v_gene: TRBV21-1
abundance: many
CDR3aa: CASSKPLTTARYSYNEQFF
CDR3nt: TGTGCCAGCAGCAAGCCCCTGACCACCGCGAGATACTCCTACAATGAGCAGTTCTTC

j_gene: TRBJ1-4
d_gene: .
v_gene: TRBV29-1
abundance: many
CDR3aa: CSVSAGRANEKLFF
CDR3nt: TGCAGCGTTTCTGCGGGGCGGGCTAATGAAAAACTGTTTTTT

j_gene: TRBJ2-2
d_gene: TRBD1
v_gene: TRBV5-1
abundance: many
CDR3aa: CASSFTGDTGELFF
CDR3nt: TGCGCCAGCAGCTTTACAGGGGACACCGGGGAGCTGTTTTTT

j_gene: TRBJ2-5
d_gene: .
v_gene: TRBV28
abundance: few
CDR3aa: CASSPPLGEETQYF
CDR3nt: TGTGCCAGCAGTCCCCCACTGGGGGAAGAGACCCAGTACTTC

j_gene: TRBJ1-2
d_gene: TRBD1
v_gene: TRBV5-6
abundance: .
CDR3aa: CASSLRGRQGDGYTF
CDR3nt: TGTGCCAGCAGCTTGAGGGGCAGACAGGGGGATGGCTACACCTTC

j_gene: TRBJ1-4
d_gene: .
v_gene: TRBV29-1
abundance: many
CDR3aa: CSAGGATNEKLFF
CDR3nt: TGCAGCGCCGGAGGGGCAACTAATGAAAAACTGTTTTTT

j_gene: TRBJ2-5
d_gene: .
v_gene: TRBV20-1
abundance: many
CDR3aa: CSARVGLVGTQYF
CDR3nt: TGCAGTGCTAGAGTTGGACTGGTAGGGACCCAGTACTTC

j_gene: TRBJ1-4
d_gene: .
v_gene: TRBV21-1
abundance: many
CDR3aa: CASSNDRAANEKLFF
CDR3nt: TGTGCCAGCAGCAATGACAGGGCAGCTAATGAAAAACTGTTTTTT

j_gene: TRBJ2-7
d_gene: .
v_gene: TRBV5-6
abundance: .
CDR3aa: CASSWRGNSYEQYF
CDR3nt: TGTGCCAGCAGCTGGAGGGGGAACTCCTACGAGCAGTACTTC

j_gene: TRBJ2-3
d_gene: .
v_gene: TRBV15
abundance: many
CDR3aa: CATLRGKVTDTQYF
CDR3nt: TGTGCCACCTTACGCGGGAAGGTCACAGATACGCAGTATTTT

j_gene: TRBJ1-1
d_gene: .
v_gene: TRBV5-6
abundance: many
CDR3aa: CASSPIITGNTEAFF
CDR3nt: TGTGCCAGCAGCCCTATCATCACAGGGAACACTGAAGCTTTCTTT

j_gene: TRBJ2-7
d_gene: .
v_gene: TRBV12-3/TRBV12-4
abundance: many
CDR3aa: CASSLAKLTRGYEQYF
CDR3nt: TGTGCCAGCAGTTTAGCTAAGTTGACTAGAGGCTACGAGCAGTACTTC

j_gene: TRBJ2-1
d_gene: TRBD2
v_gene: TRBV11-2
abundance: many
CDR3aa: CASSKGLAGVSAYNEQFF
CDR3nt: TGTGCCAGCAGCAAGGGACTAGCGGGAGTAAGCGCCTACAATGAGCAGTTCTTC

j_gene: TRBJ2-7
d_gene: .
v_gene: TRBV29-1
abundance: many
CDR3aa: CSVEDMYEQYF
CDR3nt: TGCAGCGTTGAAGATATGTACGAGCAGTACTTC

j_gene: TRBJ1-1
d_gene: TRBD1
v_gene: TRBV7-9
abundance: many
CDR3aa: CASPSDRVRGRVRTEAFF
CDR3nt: TGTGCCAGTCCGAGTGACAGGGTCAGGGGTAGGGTGCGGACTGAAGCTTTCTTT

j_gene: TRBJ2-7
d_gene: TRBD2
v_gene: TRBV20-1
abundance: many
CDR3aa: CSARQPGTSSSQYF
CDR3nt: TGCAGTGCTCGTCAGCCCGGGACTAGCTCGTCGCAGTACTTC

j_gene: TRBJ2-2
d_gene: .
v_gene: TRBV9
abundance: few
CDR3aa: CASSVGILDTGELFF
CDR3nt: TGTGCCAGCAGCGTAGGAATTCTGGACACCGGGGAGCTGTTTTTT

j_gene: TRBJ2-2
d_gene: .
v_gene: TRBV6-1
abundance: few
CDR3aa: CASSATGPGELFF
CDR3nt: TGTGCCAGCAGTGCTACAGGGCCCGGGGAGCTGTTTTTT

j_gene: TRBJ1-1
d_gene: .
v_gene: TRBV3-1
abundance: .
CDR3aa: CASSLTVTEAFF
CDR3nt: TGTGCCAGCAGCCTGACAGTCACTGAAGCTTTCTTT

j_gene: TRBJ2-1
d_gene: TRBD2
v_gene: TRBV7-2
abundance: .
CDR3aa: CASSRAGSSYNEQFF
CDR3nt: TGTGCCAGCAGCCGAGCGGGGAGCTCCTACAATGAGCAGTTCTTC

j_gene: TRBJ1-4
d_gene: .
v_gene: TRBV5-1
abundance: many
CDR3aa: CASSRDGPTNEKLFF
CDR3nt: TGCGCCAGCAGCCGGGACGGACCAACTAATGAAAAACTGTTTTTT

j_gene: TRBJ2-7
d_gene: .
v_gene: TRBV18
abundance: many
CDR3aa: CASSPFPGNNEQYF
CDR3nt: TGTGCCAGCTCACCATTTCCAGGGAACAACGAGCAGTACTTC

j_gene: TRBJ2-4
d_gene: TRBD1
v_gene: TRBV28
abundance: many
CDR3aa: CASSLGTVNIQYF
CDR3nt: TGTGCCAGCAGTTTGGGGACAGTAAACATTCAGTACTTC

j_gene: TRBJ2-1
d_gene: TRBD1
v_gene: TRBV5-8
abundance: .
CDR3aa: CASSPFPGQGTVQFF
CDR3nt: TGTGCCAGCAGCCCGTTTCCGGGACAGGGGACGGTTCAGTTCTTC

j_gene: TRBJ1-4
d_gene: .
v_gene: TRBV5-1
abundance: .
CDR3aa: CASSLAGPYGEKLFF
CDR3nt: TGCGCCAGCAGCTTGGCCGGGCCATACGGGGAAAAACTGTTTTTT

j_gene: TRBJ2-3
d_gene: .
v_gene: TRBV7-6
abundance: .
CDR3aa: CASTRLGAGDTQYF
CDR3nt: TGTGCCAGCACCCGATTGGGGGCTGGAGATACGCAGTATTTT

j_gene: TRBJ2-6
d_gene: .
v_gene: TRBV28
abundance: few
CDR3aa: CASSLYRGPWANVLTF
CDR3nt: TGTGCCAGCAGTTTATATCGGGGGCCCTGGGCCAACGTCCTGACTTTC

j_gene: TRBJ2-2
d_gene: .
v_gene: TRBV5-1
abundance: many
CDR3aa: CASSLRDNTGELFF
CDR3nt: TGCGCCAGCAGCTTGCGGGACAACACCGGGGAGCTGTTTTTT

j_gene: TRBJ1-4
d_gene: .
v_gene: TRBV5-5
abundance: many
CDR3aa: CASTTRGQGEKLFF
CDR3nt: TGTGCCAGCACCACCCGGGGGCAGGGCGAAAAACTGTTTTTT

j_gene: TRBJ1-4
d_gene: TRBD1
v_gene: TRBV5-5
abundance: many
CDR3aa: CASSSGQGGLNEKLFF
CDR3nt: TGTGCCAGCAGCTCCGGACAGGGGGGGTTAAATGAAAAACTGTTTTTT

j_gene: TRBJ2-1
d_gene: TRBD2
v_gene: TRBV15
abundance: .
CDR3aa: CATSRRTSGNNEQFF
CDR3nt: TGTGCCACCAGCAGAAGGACTAGCGGAAACAATGAGCAGTTCTTC

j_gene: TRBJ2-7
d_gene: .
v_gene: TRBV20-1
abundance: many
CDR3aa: CSARTKLTYEQYF
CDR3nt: TGCAGTGCTAGAACCAAGCTGACCTACGAGCAGTACTTC

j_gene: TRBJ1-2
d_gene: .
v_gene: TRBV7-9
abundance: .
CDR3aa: CASSLQGFGYGYTF
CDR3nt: TGTGCCAGCAGCTTACAAGGTTTCGGCTATGGCTACACCTTC